Below are 10 T cell receptor beta chains sequenced from a single sample in a study of blood T cells in healthy people across ages (dated by TCRdb to 2015 to 2017). Library preparation employed 5' RACE. TCRdb shows the sequencer as Illumina HiSeq 2500. A second PCR of roughly 7 to 11 cycles was performed with a sample-barcoded 5' primer and a J-beta primer mix. Through fastp at Q25 and MiXCR, TCRdb rebuilt clones from the public reads, retaining in-frame beta chains. CDR3 protein duplicates are merged, each entry listing the most common genes and DNA. The sample has 580,000 or so distinct CDR3 sequences on record, under 55% of them singletons. The leading ten clones occupy around 23% of the sample. Sequenced sample: blood. These receptors were collected from a man older than 75 in good health.

The CDR3 DNA reads as TGCAGTGCCTCCCATTCTTTTGAAGCTTTCTTT. Protein product: CSASHSFEAFF. The V gene is TRBV20-1, the J gene TRBJ1-1; the D is unclear. Germline loops: CDR1 DFQATT, CDR2 SNEGSKA (reference sequence). Trimming cost V 6 bases and J 7 bases, with 12 bases left between them. The CDR3 contains 11 residues.

J is TRBJ1-2 and V is TRBV5-1; D uncertain. Trimming shortened V by 0 bases and J by 9 bases, and 15 bases separated the two germline ends. This CDR3 spans 14 amino acids. CDR1 SGHRS and CDR2 YFSETQ come from the germline V gene. The CDR3, as DNA: TGCGCCAGCAGCTTGGGTCCGGAGATGCAGAGCTACACCTTC. This codes for CASSLGPEMQSYTF.

The rearrangement uses TRBV7-3 and TRBJ2-3; possible D gene TRBD2, 5 bases. The germline V gene encodes CDR1 SGHTA and CDR2 FQGTGA. This CDR3 region has 13 residues. The V gene lost 4 bases and the J gene lost 11 bases, with 16 bases spanning the gap. For the CDR3, the DNA is TGTGCCAGCAGCTCCCCGGGTCTCGGGGTGCAGTATTTT. It translates to CASSSPGLGVQYF.

CDR3 coding DNA: TGTGCCAGCAGGGGGACAGGGAGGGACACCGGGGAGCTGTTTTTT. It is translated as CASRGTGRDTGELFF. The chain recombines TRBV12-3 or TRBV12-4 with TRBJ2-2, with 9 bases aligning to TRBD1. V lost 6 bases and J lost 3; bases outside the gene matches: 5. This CDR3 has 15 residues.

The chain couples TRBV5-1 to TRBJ2-6, with D tentatively TRBD2 (6 bases). The CDR3 has 16 amino acids. Germline values: CDR1 SGHRS, CDR2 YFSETQ. Trimming removed 0 bases from V and 4 bases from J, with 11 bases in between. In DNA form, the CDR3 reads TGCGCCAGCAGCTTGGCCGGGGGTGGAGGGGCCAACGTCCTGACTTTC. Its translation is CASSLAGGGGANVLTF.

Only a few counts were recorded for this clonotype. The chain links TRBV7-6 to TRBJ2-1, with D perhaps TRBD2 (5 bases). Trimming stripped 0 bases from V and 5 bases from J, with 11 bases between. This CDR3 is built from 15 residues. CDR1 is SGHVS, CDR2 FNYEAQ, per germline. The CDR3 nucleotides read TGTGCCAGCAGCTTAGCTCGGTCTAGCCACAATGAGCAGTTCTTC. Its translation is CASSLARSSHNEQFF.

This chain connects TRBV4-3 to TRBJ1-4; D might be TRBD1 (6 bases). The germline CDR1 and CDR2 sequences are LGHNA and YSLEER. Trimming shortened V by 2 bases and J by 8 bases, and 18 bases separated the two germline ends. This CDR3 spans 16 amino acids. DNA for the CDR3: TGCGCCAGCAGCCAACCCCTGGGGGCGCGAAGGGAAAAACTGTTTTTT. Translation gives CASSQPLGARREKLFF.

The V gene is TRBV7-2, the J gene TRBJ2-4; 10 bases fit TRBD2. The CDR3 is made up of 16 amino acids. CDR1 SGHTA and CDR2 FQGNSA come from the germline V gene. V shed 4 bases, J shed 4 bases, and the junction held 7 bases outside the gene matches. CDR3 amino acids: CASSSGTSEVKNIQYF. The CDR3 bases are TGTGCCAGCAGCTCCGGGACTAGCGAGGTTAAAAACATTCAGTACTTC.

V is TRBV12-3 or TRBV12-4 and J is TRBJ1-5; 7 bases map to TRBD1. Trimming cost V 6 bases and J 5 bases; bases outside gene matches: 7. This CDR3 spans 14 amino acids. DNA of the CDR3: TGTGCCAGCAGCCCGACAGGGCCCTATCAGCCCCAGCATTTT. It is translated as CASSPTGPYQPQHF.

The chain recombines TRBV2 with TRBJ1-2; TRBD1 is a possible D gene (5 bases). The CDR3 totals 14 residues. CDR1 and CDR2 (germline): SNHLY, FYNNEI. V dropped 0 bases and J dropped 8 bases, with 13 bases sitting between them. The CDR3 bases are TGTGCCAGCAGTGAAGCTCGGAAGGGGTCGGGCTACACCTTC. This translates into CASSEARKGSGYTF.